These T cell receptor beta chains were read from a single sample in a study of PD-1 blockade in classical Hodgkin lymphoma. The table came from immunoSEQ multiplex PCR; TCRdb's copy has only in-frame clones and leaves some out. The sample contains about 64,000 clones, about 90% of which appear only once. This specimen was peripheral blood mononuclear cells (PBMCs), taken before the fourth cycle of nivolumab. The receptors here all came from a human donor with classical Hodgkin lymphoma. The CDR3 runs from the conserved cysteine through the conserved F or W. A D gene is named only where the DNA matches it firmly. For some rows the clone size is stated as once, few or many, or as a class when expanded; others skip it.

d_call j_call v_call clone_size cdr3_nt cdr3_aa
TRBD1 TRBJ1-5 TRBV5-8 - TGTGCCAGCAGCTCCGGACAGGGGGTAGGACAGCCCCAGCATTTT CASSSGQGVGQPQHF
- TRBJ1-3 TRBV5-6 - TGTGCCAGCAGCATACCGGGACGGAGAAACACCATATATTTT CASSIPGRRNTIYF
- TRBJ1-2 TRBV5-4 - TGTGCCAGCCACCGCGATGGCTACACCTTC CASHRDGYTF
- TRBJ1-2 TRBV7-9 - TGTGCCAGCAGCTTAGCGGAGGGCTATGGCTACACCTTC CASSLAEGYGYTF
- TRBJ2-2 TRBV27 - TGTGCCAGCAGTCCCATTAGGTGGCCTTCGAACACCGGGGAGCTGTTTTTT CASSPIRWPSNTGELFF
- TRBJ1-1 TRBV7-9 - TGTGCCAGCAGCCGTGGGAACACTGAAGCTTTCTTT CASSRGNTEAFF
- TRBJ2-7 TRBV6-6 - TGTGCCAGCAGTTACTCGGGGTCAGGGCGGTACGAGCAGTACTTC CASSYSGSGRYEQYF
- TRBJ1-5 TRBV28 - TGTGCCAGCAGTTTGGGCAGCAATCAGCCCCAGCATTTT CASSLGSNQPQHF
- TRBJ2-7 TRBV7-1 - TGTGCCAGCAGCTCCATTCCGGGACGGTACGAGCAGTACTTC CASSSIPGRYEQYF
TRBD1 TRBJ2-5 TRBV7-3 - TGTGCCAGCAGCTTAACTTCGGGACAGGGGGGAGAGACCCAGTACTTC CASSLTSGQGGETQYF
TRBD2 TRBJ2-7 TRBV7-9 - TGTGCCAGCAGCTCCGGGACTAGCGGGGGGGCCGGTTACGAGCAGTACTTC CASSSGTSGGAGYEQYF
TRBD2 TRBJ2-7 TRBV30 - TGTGCCTGGTTTCTAGCGGGGGGAAAATACTTC CAWFLAGGKYF
- TRBJ2-7 TRBV10-1 once TGCGCCAGCAGTCCACAGTATGAGGGCTACGAGCAGTACTTC CASSPQYEGYEQYF
TRBD2 TRBJ2-1 TRBV2 - TGTGCCAGCGAGACGGGGGGGAATGAGCAGTTCTTC CASETGGNEQFF
- TRBJ1-2 TRBV5-1 - TGCGCCAGCAGCATGGACAGTAGTGGCTACACCTTC CASSMDSSGYTF
TRBD2 TRBJ2-5 TRBV7-2 - TGTGCCAGCAGCTTGGGACTAGCGGTTCAAGAGACCCAGTACTTC CASSLGLAVQETQYF
- TRBJ1-1 TRBV11-2 - TGTGCCAGCAGCTTAGCGGGGGGGAACACTGAAGCTTTCTTT CASSLAGGNTEAFF
- TRBJ1-5 TRBV5-6 - TGTGCCAGCAGCTTGGCCCGGGGGGGGGATCAGCCCCAGCATTTT CASSLARGGDQPQHF
TRBD1 TRBJ2-7 TRBV19 - TGTGCCAGTAGTATCTATGATAGGGACAGCGGCCACGAGCAGTACTTC CASSIYDRDSGHEQYF
TRBD1 TRBJ2-1 TRBV10-3 - TGTGCCATCAGTGGACAGGGGAGTGAGAATGAGCAGTTCTTC CAISGQGSENEQFF
- TRBJ1-2 TRBV6-5 - TGTGCCAGCAGAAGACTGATTAACTATGGCTACACCTTC CASRRLINYGYTF
- TRBJ1-6 TRBV18 - TGTGCCAGCTCACCATCGGGGGATTCACCCCTCCACTTT CASSPSGDSPLHF
- TRBJ2-5 TRBV6-5 - TGTGCCAGCAGGTCCTACAGTATAATGGAGACCCAGTACTTC CASRSYSIMETQYF
TRBD1 TRBJ1-1 TRBV5-6 - TGTGCCAGCAGCTTGGACAGGGGAGTCGGTGAAGCTTTCTTT CASSLDRGVGEAFF